This is a list of T cell receptor beta chains from one sample in a study of cytomegalovirus exposure and HLA in healthy donors. Profiling relied on immunoSEQ multiplex PCR, and the TCRdb table lists in-frame clones only, not all of them. In total, the table holds 130,000 to 150,000 clones. The sample comprised PBMCs. The receptors here all came from a man aged 40-55 years in good health and CMV-seronegative. Each CDR3 is given without its conserved first and last residue. The order of the fields is CDR3 protein, V gene, J gene, CDR3 length.

CDR3 protein: ASSPGQGVYGYT; V gene: TRBV4-3; J gene: TRBJ1-2; CDR3 length: 12
CDR3 protein: ASSPQRGRTDTQY; V gene: TRBV11-2; J gene: TRBJ2-3; CDR3 length: 13
CDR3 protein: ASRPGQGDGYT; V gene: TRBV5-1; J gene: TRBJ1-2; CDR3 length: 11
CDR3 protein: AIRGTSTDTQY; V gene: TRBV10-3; J gene: TRBJ2-3; CDR3 length: 11
CDR3 protein: ASIAGSEQF; V gene: TRBV19; J gene: TRBJ2-1; CDR3 length: 9
CDR3 protein: ASGQPRNGYT; V gene: TRBV9; J gene: TRBJ1-2; CDR3 length: 10
CDR3 protein: ASSPPAGDTQY; V gene: TRBV7-9; J gene: TRBJ2-3; CDR3 length: 11
CDR3 protein: ASSVAGRKDNSPLH; V gene: TRBV7-6; J gene: TRBJ1-6; CDR3 length: 14
CDR3 protein: ASSLGISYNEQF; V gene: TRBV7-7; J gene: TRBJ2-1; CDR3 length: 12
CDR3 protein: ASSQGLRGQGYT; V gene: TRBV14; J gene: TRBJ1-2; CDR3 length: 12
CDR3 protein: ASSVSTGPTFDYGYT; V gene: TRBV9; J gene: TRBJ1-2; CDR3 length: 15
CDR3 protein: ASSLPPSYEQY; V gene: TRBV7-2; J gene: TRBJ2-7; CDR3 length: 11
CDR3 protein: ASSESGVAPYEQY; V gene: TRBV6-1; J gene: TRBJ2-7; CDR3 length: 13
CDR3 protein: ASSHFETGEADTQY; V gene: TRBV4-2; J gene: TRBJ2-3; CDR3 length: 14
CDR3 protein: ASSHLGGGSNEQF; V gene: TRBV4-3; J gene: TRBJ2-1; CDR3 length: 13
CDR3 protein: AINGQGTDTQY; V gene: TRBV10-3; J gene: TRBJ2-3; CDR3 length: 11
CDR3 protein: ASSRGGSYGYT; V gene: TRBV28; J gene: TRBJ1-2; CDR3 length: 11
CDR3 protein: ASSGSSGANQPQH; V gene: TRBV9; J gene: TRBJ1-5; CDR3 length: 13
CDR3 protein: ASSSAGGGEQY; V gene: TRBV7-3; J gene: TRBJ2-7; CDR3 length: 11
CDR3 protein: ASSEGTTGIFFEAF; V gene: TRBV2; J gene: TRBJ1-1; CDR3 length: 14
CDR3 protein: ASSETGYNSPLH; V gene: TRBV25-1; J gene: TRBJ1-6; CDR3 length: 12
CDR3 protein: ASSPETGGRQTQY; V gene: TRBV4-2; J gene: TRBJ2-5; CDR3 length: 13
CDR3 protein: ASSLGQKEGTGELF; V gene: TRBV5-1; J gene: TRBJ2-2; CDR3 length: 14
CDR3 protein: ASSLGLAESTDTQY; V gene: TRBV5-6; J gene: TRBJ2-3; CDR3 length: 14
CDR3 protein: ASTDSGTQYEQY; V gene: TRBV6-6; J gene: TRBJ2-7; CDR3 length: 12
CDR3 protein: ASSPWDRGEKLF; V gene: TRBV6-5; J gene: TRBJ1-4; CDR3 length: 12
CDR3 protein: ASSPRQGINEQY; V gene: TRBV7-2; J gene: TRBJ2-7; CDR3 length: 12
CDR3 protein: ASSLAGGGTEAF; V gene: TRBV4-3; J gene: TRBJ1-1; CDR3 length: 12
CDR3 protein: ASNPRGGNEQF; V gene: TRBV6-6; J gene: TRBJ2-1; CDR3 length: 11
CDR3 protein: ASSLQGRVYEQY; V gene: TRBV7-2; J gene: -; CDR3 length: 12
CDR3 protein: AISPGNQPQH; V gene: TRBV10-3; J gene: TRBJ1-5; CDR3 length: 10
CDR3 protein: ASSSPTETYEQY; V gene: TRBV6-6; J gene: TRBJ2-7; CDR3 length: 12
CDR3 protein: ASSLRQGPYEQY; V gene: TRBV27; J gene: TRBJ2-7; CDR3 length: 12
CDR3 protein: ASSGTGYGGYT; V gene: TRBV6-5; J gene: TRBJ1-2; CDR3 length: 11
CDR3 protein: ASSFGRGGLNEQF; V gene: TRBV5-1; J gene: TRBJ2-1; CDR3 length: 13
CDR3 protein: ASGPGGRETQY; V gene: TRBV7-8; J gene: TRBJ2-5; CDR3 length: 11
CDR3 protein: AIRPGVNSPLH; V gene: TRBV10-3; J gene: TRBJ1-6; CDR3 length: 11
CDR3 protein: ASSLTVETQY; V gene: TRBV5-1; J gene: TRBJ2-5; CDR3 length: 10
CDR3 protein: ASSLPGQLYTDTQY; V gene: TRBV5-4; J gene: TRBJ2-3; CDR3 length: 14
CDR3 protein: ASSDLGRDPSGNTIY; V gene: TRBV6-1; J gene: TRBJ1-3; CDR3 length: 15
CDR3 protein: ASSFTGGPLEQY; V gene: TRBV5-4; J gene: TRBJ2-7; CDR3 length: 12
CDR3 protein: ASSSRDSLNSPLH; V gene: TRBV9; J gene: TRBJ1-6; CDR3 length: 13
CDR3 protein: ASSSPAYEQY; V gene: TRBV28; J gene: TRBJ2-7; CDR3 length: 10
CDR3 protein: ASSLGDRKSSGANVLT; V gene: TRBV5-4; J gene: TRBJ2-6; CDR3 length: 16
CDR3 protein: ASSVGGGETQY; V gene: TRBV9; J gene: TRBJ2-5; CDR3 length: 11
CDR3 protein: ASSEVAGRGLYEQY; V gene: TRBV6-1; J gene: TRBJ2-7; CDR3 length: 14
CDR3 protein: ATSRSSRENSPLH; V gene: TRBV15; J gene: TRBJ1-6; CDR3 length: 13
CDR3 protein: ASSLVVGGETQY; V gene: TRBV7-9; J gene: TRBJ2-5; CDR3 length: 12
CDR3 protein: ASSLTGVGGTDTQY; V gene: TRBV6-4; J gene: TRBJ2-3; CDR3 length: 14